Listed below are T cell receptor beta chains from one sample, sequenced in a study of blood T cell repertoires in COVID-19. Libraries were prepared by immunoSEQ multiplex PCR; TCRdb keeps only in-frame clonotypes and omits some of them. The repertoire holds hundreds of thousands of clones, with approximately 90% as singletons. Sequencing was performed on PBMCs or T cells enriched from blood (not recorded which). These receptor sequences come from a man under 40 who had recovered from COVID-19. CDR3s include the opening cysteine and the closing phenylalanine or tryptophan. The order of the fields is CDR3 protein, CDR3 DNA, clone size, J gene, D gene, V gene. A D gene is named only where the DNA matches it firmly. The size of a clone is reported for some rows only, either as once, few or many, or as a class for expanded clones.

CDR3 protein: CASSPGLAGMVETQYF; CDR3 DNA: TGCGCCAGCAGCCCGGGACTAGCGGGAATGGTAGAGACCCAGTACTTC; clone size: -; J gene: TRBJ2-5; D gene: TRBD2; V gene: TRBV5-1
CDR3 protein: CASSIRTSGNTGELFF; CDR3 DNA: TGTGCCAGTAGTATCCGGACTAGCGGGAACACCGGGGAGCTGTTTTTT; clone size: -; J gene: TRBJ2-2; D gene: TRBD2; V gene: TRBV19
CDR3 protein: CASSLHAGAEAFF; CDR3 DNA: TGCGCCAGCAGCTTGCACGCGGGGGCTGAAGCTTTCTTT; clone size: -; J gene: TRBJ1-1; D gene: -; V gene: TRBV5-1
CDR3 protein: CASSTLSGGMNTEAFF; CDR3 DNA: TGTGCCAGCAGCACCCTAAGCGGGGGGATGAACACTGAAGCTTTCTTT; clone size: -; J gene: TRBJ1-1; D gene: -; V gene: TRBV7-9
CDR3 protein: CASSVGASGVPTDTQYF; CDR3 DNA: TGTGCCAGCAGCGTAGGGGCTAGCGGAGTACCCACAGATACGCAGTATTTT; clone size: -; J gene: TRBJ2-3; D gene: TRBD2; V gene: TRBV9
CDR3 protein: CASSLVQNSNQPQHF; CDR3 DNA: TGTGCCAGCAGCTTAGTACAGAATAGCAATCAGCCCCAGCATTTT; clone size: once; J gene: TRBJ1-5; D gene: -; V gene: TRBV7-8
CDR3 protein: CASTRGLNTEAFF; CDR3 DNA: TGTGCCAGCACCAGGGGTTTGAACACTGAAGCTTTCTTT; clone size: -; J gene: TRBJ1-1; D gene: -; V gene: TRBV25-1
CDR3 protein: CASSRSSGRAYEQYF; CDR3 DNA: TGTGCCAGCAGCCGCTCTAGCGGGAGGGCCTACGAGCAGTACTTC; clone size: -; J gene: TRBJ2-7; D gene: TRBD2; V gene: TRBV7-9
CDR3 protein: CASSPSGGGMEQTQYF; CDR3 DNA: TGTGCCAGCAGCCCGTCCGGGGGAGGGATGGAACAGACCCAGTACTTC; clone size: -; J gene: TRBJ2-5; D gene: TRBD2; V gene: TRBV9
CDR3 protein: CSVVGLAGAYEQYF; CDR3 DNA: TGCAGCGTTGTGGGCCTAGCGGGAGCCTACGAGCAGTACTTC; clone size: -; J gene: TRBJ2-7; D gene: TRBD2; V gene: TRBV29-1
CDR3 protein: CAISESREETQYF; CDR3 DNA: TGTGCCATCAGTGAGAGTAGAGAAGAGACCCAGTACTTC; clone size: -; J gene: TRBJ2-5; D gene: -; V gene: TRBV10-3
CDR3 protein: CASRRQVMNTEAFF; CDR3 DNA: TGCGCCAGCAGGAGACAGGTCATGAACACTGAAGCTTTCTTT; clone size: once; J gene: TRBJ1-1; D gene: -; V gene: TRBV4-1
CDR3 protein: CATKEGNEQFF; CDR3 DNA: TGTGCCACCAAGGAGGGCAATGAGCAGTTCTTC; clone size: -; J gene: TRBJ2-1; D gene: -; V gene: TRBV24-1
CDR3 protein: CASSLAGATYNEQFF; CDR3 DNA: TGTGCCAGCAGTTTAGCTGGGGCGACGTACAATGAGCAGTTCTTC; clone size: -; J gene: TRBJ2-1; D gene: -; V gene: TRBV27
CDR3 protein: CASIRGDTQYF; CDR3 DNA: TGTGCCAGCATCCGGGGGGACACGCAGTATTTT; clone size: -; J gene: TRBJ2-3; D gene: TRBD2; V gene: TRBV6-5
CDR3 protein: CASSLVGQSGFYEQYF; CDR3 DNA: TGTGCCAGCAGCTTGGTGGGGCAGTCTGGGTTCTACGAGCAGTACTTC; clone size: few; J gene: TRBJ2-7; D gene: -; V gene: TRBV5-8
CDR3 protein: CSVEDQNYPSRLFF; CDR3 DNA: TGCAGCGTTGAAGACCAAAATTACCCCTCGAGACTGTTTTTT; clone size: -; J gene: TRBJ1-4; D gene: -; V gene: TRBV29-1
CDR3 protein: CASRTTSGDYEQYF; CDR3 DNA: TGTGCCAGCAGGACGACTAGCGGCGACTACGAGCAGTACTTC; clone size: -; J gene: TRBJ2-7; D gene: TRBD2; V gene: TRBV2
CDR3 protein: CASQSERAGELFF; CDR3 DNA: TGTGCCAGCCAGAGCGAGCGGGCCGGGGAGCTGTTTTTT; clone size: -; J gene: TRBJ2-2; D gene: -; V gene: TRBV18
CDR3 protein: CASSARDRAHF; CDR3 DNA: TGTGCCAGCAGCGCCCGGGACAGGGCTCACTTC; clone size: -; J gene: TRBJ2-7; D gene: TRBD1; V gene: TRBV7-9
CDR3 protein: CASSLVIRGRLGGYTF; CDR3 DNA: TGTGCCAGCAGCTTAGTGATCAGGGGGCGTCTGGGTGGCTACACCTTC; clone size: -; J gene: TRBJ1-2; D gene: TRBD1; V gene: TRBV7-9
CDR3 protein: CASSQDKRGPQHF; CDR3 DNA: TGTGCCAGCAGCCAAGATAAAAGGGGGCCCCAGCATTTT; clone size: -; J gene: TRBJ1-5; D gene: -; V gene: TRBV4-2
CDR3 protein: CASSQSGPSGRVENIQYF; CDR3 DNA: TGCGCCAGCAGTCAATCGGGCCCTAGCGGACGGGTTGAAAACATTCAGTACTTC; clone size: -; J gene: TRBJ2-4; D gene: TRBD2; V gene: TRBV23-1
CDR3 protein: CASSLDNTYGYTF; CDR3 DNA: TGTGCCAGCAGCTTAGACAATACCTATGGCTACACCTTC; clone size: once; J gene: TRBJ1-2; D gene: -; V gene: TRBV5-4
CDR3 protein: CASSVGLSTGELFF; CDR3 DNA: TGTGCCAGCAGCGTAGGACTCTCTACCGGGGAGCTGTTTTTT; clone size: -; J gene: TRBJ2-2; D gene: -; V gene: TRBV9
CDR3 protein: CASGSPTGSGKTYEQYF; CDR3 DNA: TGTGCTAGTGGTTCCCCTACAGGGTCGGGGAAAACCTACGAGCAGTACTTC; clone size: many; J gene: TRBJ2-7; D gene: -; V gene: TRBV12-5
CDR3 protein: CATSPFLAGWIYEQYF; CDR3 DNA: TGTGCCACCAGTCCGTTTTTGGCAGGGTGGATCTACGAGCAGTACTTC; clone size: -; J gene: TRBJ2-7; D gene: -; V gene: TRBV24-1
CDR3 protein: CASSQQDSGETQYF; CDR3 DNA: TGCGCCAGCAGCCAACAGGACAGTGGAGAGACCCAGTACTTC; clone size: few; J gene: TRBJ2-5; D gene: -; V gene: TRBV5-1
CDR3 protein: CASSSGVAGAYEQYF; CDR3 DNA: TGTGCCAGCAGTTCCGGAGTAGCGGGAGCCTACGAGCAGTACTTC; clone size: -; J gene: TRBJ2-7; D gene: TRBD2; V gene: TRBV28
CDR3 protein: CASSSAGYGEYQETQYF; CDR3 DNA: TGTGCCAGCAGTTCAGCTGGGTACGGAGAGTACCAAGAGACCCAGTACTTC; clone size: -; J gene: TRBJ2-5; D gene: -; V gene: TRBV28
CDR3 protein: CASSYSQGAETQYF; CDR3 DNA: TGTGCCAGCAGTTACTCGCAGGGGGCAGAGACCCAGTACTTC; clone size: -; J gene: TRBJ2-5; D gene: TRBD1; V gene: TRBV6-6
CDR3 protein: CASSGTSGSVTYNEQFF; CDR3 DNA: TGCGCCAGCAGCGGGACTAGCGGGAGCGTCACCTACAATGAGCAGTTCTTC; clone size: few; J gene: TRBJ2-1; D gene: TRBD2; V gene: TRBV5-1
CDR3 protein: CASNGSGTGGAGSGELFF; CDR3 DNA: TGTGCCAGCAATGGATCCGGGACAGGGGGCGCTGGGTCCGGGGAGCTGTTTTTT; clone size: -; J gene: TRBJ2-2; D gene: TRBD1; V gene: TRBV28
CDR3 protein: CASSKLAGVSYEQYF; CDR3 DNA: TGTGCCAGCAGTAAATTAGCGGGAGTCTCCTACGAGCAGTACTTC; clone size: -; J gene: TRBJ2-7; D gene: TRBD2; V gene: TRBV25-1
CDR3 protein: CASGLASGHYNEQFF; CDR3 DNA: TGTGCTAGTGGTTTGGCCAGCGGGCATTACAATGAGCAGTTCTTC; clone size: -; J gene: TRBJ2-1; D gene: -; V gene: TRBV12-5
CDR3 protein: CAISPGTLMNTEAFF; CDR3 DNA: TGTGCCATCAGTCCGGGGACACTTATGAACACTGAAGCTTTCTTT; clone size: -; J gene: TRBJ1-1; D gene: -; V gene: TRBV10-3
CDR3 protein: CASSLEGARRQPQHF; CDR3 DNA: TGTGCCAGCAGTTTAGAGGGGGCCCGGAGGCAGCCCCAGCATTTT; clone size: -; J gene: TRBJ1-5; D gene: TRBD1; V gene: TRBV28
CDR3 protein: CASSFISGNTIYF; CDR3 DNA: TGTGCCAGCAGCTTTATCTCTGGAAACACCATATATTTT; clone size: -; J gene: TRBJ1-3; D gene: -; V gene: TRBV5-8
CDR3 protein: CASSIAGDFVEQYF; CDR3 DNA: TGTGCCAGCAGTATAGCGGGAGATTTCGTCGAGCAGTACTTC; clone size: -; J gene: TRBJ2-7; D gene: TRBD2; V gene: TRBV28
CDR3 protein: CAWSPGFRGGYTF; CDR3 DNA: TGTGCCTGGAGTCCGGGATTTAGAGGTGGCTACACCTTC; clone size: -; J gene: TRBJ1-2; D gene: -; V gene: TRBV30
CDR3 protein: CSAEREGNTDTQYF; CDR3 DNA: TGCAGCGCAGAGCGTGAGGGAAACACAGATACGCAGTATTTT; clone size: -; J gene: TRBJ2-3; D gene: -; V gene: TRBV29-1
CDR3 protein: CASSPRQGRGGGYTF; CDR3 DNA: TGTGCCAGCTCACCGCGACAGGGGCGAGGTGGGGGCTACACCTTC; clone size: -; J gene: TRBJ1-2; D gene: TRBD1; V gene: TRBV18
CDR3 protein: CASSQKRTGAYTEAFF; CDR3 DNA: TGTGCCAGCAGCCAAAAGAGGACAGGGGCGTACACTGAAGCTTTCTTT; clone size: -; J gene: TRBJ1-1; D gene: TRBD1; V gene: TRBV3-1/TRBV3-2
CDR3 protein: CASSAGQGEYEQYF; CDR3 DNA: TGTGCCAGCAGCGCGGGACAGGGGGAGTACGAGCAGTACTTC; clone size: -; J gene: TRBJ2-7; D gene: TRBD1; V gene: TRBV5-5
CDR3 protein: CASSANSWETQYF; CDR3 DNA: TGTGCCAGCAGTGCCAACTCGTGGGAGACCCAGTACTTC; clone size: -; J gene: TRBJ2-5; D gene: -; V gene: TRBV6-4
CDR3 protein: CASRKQGFQVYEQYF; CDR3 DNA: TGTGCCAGCAGAAAACAGGGTTTCCAGGTCTACGAGCAGTACTTC; clone size: once; J gene: TRBJ2-7; D gene: -; V gene: TRBV7-2
CDR3 protein: CATSDRDRVKETQYF; CDR3 DNA: TGTGCCACCAGTGATCGGGACAGGGTAAAAGAGACCCAGTACTTC; clone size: -; J gene: TRBJ2-5; D gene: TRBD1; V gene: TRBV24-1
CDR3 protein: CASSYKSGGWNEQFF; CDR3 DNA: TGTGCCAGCAGCTACAAGAGCGGGGGGTGGAATGAGCAGTTCTTC; clone size: -; J gene: TRBJ2-1; D gene: TRBD2; V gene: TRBV7-3
CDR3 protein: CSAETGGFGELFF; CDR3 DNA: TGCAGCGCGGAGACAGGGGGCTTCGGGGAGCTGTTTTTT; clone size: -; J gene: TRBJ2-2; D gene: TRBD1; V gene: TRBV29-1
CDR3 protein: CASSNHEGLAGITNTGELFF; CDR3 DNA: TGTGCCAGCAGCAACCACGAGGGACTAGCGGGGATAACGAACACCGGGGAGCTGTTTTTT; clone size: -; J gene: TRBJ2-2; D gene: -; V gene: TRBV21-1
CDR3 protein: CAIRLTESNTGELFF; CDR3 DNA: TGTGCCATCAGATTGACAGAATCGAACACCGGGGAGCTGTTTTTT; clone size: -; J gene: TRBJ2-2; D gene: -; V gene: TRBV10-3
CDR3 protein: CASSLTAGNTEAFF; CDR3 DNA: TGTGCCAGCAGCTTGACAGCCGGGAACACTGAAGCTTTCTTT; clone size: -; J gene: TRBJ1-1; D gene: -; V gene: TRBV5-4
CDR3 protein: CASSLSSGSYEQYF; CDR3 DNA: TGTGCCAGCAGCTTATCTAGCGGGAGCTACGAGCAGTACTTC; clone size: -; J gene: TRBJ2-7; D gene: TRBD2; V gene: TRBV13